The rows below give T cell receptor beta chains drawn from one sample of a study of radiation and T cells in renal cell carcinoma. Measured with immunoSEQ multiplex PCR; TCRdb has only the in-frame clones, and not every one. The sample contains 150,000 or so clones, about 87% of which appear only once. Sequenced material: blood, taken from a patient whose treatment included radiotherapy and nephrectomy. The receptors come from a woman aged 65 to 85 with renal cell carcinoma. The CDR3 runs from the conserved cysteine through the conserved F or W. The D gene is left open where the match is weak. Clone sizes are given selectively: once, few, many, or a class where the clone is expanded.

v_call	j_call	d_call	clone_size	cdr3_nt	cdr3_aa
TRBV9	TRBJ1-2	NA	NA	TGTGCCAGCAGCGTTCTGACAGGCAACTATGGCTACACCTTC	CASSVLTGNYGYTF
TRBV4-3	TRBJ2-7	TRBD1	few	TGCGCCAGCAGCCAAACAGGGGGTTACGAGCAGTACTTC	CASSQTGGYEQYF
TRBV5-6	TRBJ2-7	TRBD2	NA	TGTGCCAGCAGCCCCCTCCTTGGACTAGCGGGGGGCCGGACCTACGAGCAGTACTTC	CASSPLLGLAGGRTYEQYF
TRBV30	TRBJ1-1	TRBD1	NA	TGTGCCTGGCGGACAGGGAACACTGAAGCTTTCTTT	CAWRTGNTEAFF
TRBV15	TRBJ2-1	NA	NA	TGTGCCACCAGCAGGATAATCGGGACGGTACACAATGAGCAGTTCTTC	CATSRIIGTVHNEQFF
TRBV14	TRBJ2-7	NA	NA	TGTGCCAGCAGCCAAGACGAGCTGCAGTACTTC	CASSQDELQYF
TRBV10-3	TRBJ2-2	TRBD2	once	TGTGCCATCAAGCCTCTAGCGGGGGGGCCCGGGGAGCTGTTTTTT	CAIKPLAGGPGELFF
TRBV7-9	TRBJ1-1	NA	NA	TGTGCCAGCAGCTCAGACAGGCCTAGGGGCACTGAAGCTTTCTTT	CASSSDRPRGTEAFF
TRBV5-1	TRBJ1-2	TRBD1	NA	TGCGCCAGCAGCCCCTCACCGGACAGGGCCTATGGCTACACCTTC	CASSPSPDRAYGYTF
TRBV7-8	TRBJ1-2	TRBD1	NA	TGTGCCAGCAGTCTCAGGGGGCGCGGGCATGGCTACACCTTC	CASSLRGRGHGYTF
TRBV5-1	TRBJ2-7	TRBD1	NA	TGCGCCAGCAGCACAGGACAGGGGATATCCGAGCAGTACTTC	CASSTGQGISEQYF
TRBV6-1	TRBJ2-6	NA	NA	TGTGCCAGCAGTGAAGCGGGCAGGGTGATCCCTGGGGCCAACGTCCTGACTTTC	CASSEAGRVIPGANVLTF
TRBV6-6	TRBJ1-1	TRBD1	NA	TGTGCCAGCATCTCAGGGGGGATCGGTGGCACTGAAGCTTTCTTT	CASISGGIGGTEAFF
TRBV7-2	TRBJ2-7	NA	NA	TGTGCCAGCAGCTTACTTCAAACCTACGAGCAGTACTTC	CASSLLQTYEQYF
TRBV5-4	TRBJ1-6	TRBD1	NA	TGTGCCAGCAGCGGGGACAGGGGAACTTCTTCACCCCTCCACTTT	CASSGDRGTSSPLHF
TRBV2	TRBJ1-2	NA	NA	TGTGCCAGCAGTGCTCCCACTGGCTACACCTTC	CASSAPTGYTF
TRBV7-2	TRBJ2-1	NA	once	TGTGCCAGCAGCTTAATTGGAGTTGGGATTCAATACAATGAGCAGTTCTTC	CASSLIGVGIQYNEQFF
TRBV19	TRBJ1-3	NA	NA	TGTGCCAGTAGTATGAGGCAGGGTGACGGAAACACCATATATTTT	CASSMRQGDGNTIYF
TRBV14	TRBJ2-3	NA	NA	TGTGCCAGCAGCCAAGATCTGGGGGCAGATACGCAGTATTTT	CASSQDLGADTQYF
TRBV25-1	TRBJ2-7	NA	once	TGTGCCAGCAGTGGACACACGGGGGAGGCGGGATACGAGCAGTACTTC	CASSGHTGEAGYEQYF
TRBV5-4	TRBJ2-5	NA	NA	TGTGCCAGCAGCTTGCCCCAAGAGACCCAGTACTTC	CASSLPQETQYF
TRBV14	TRBJ1-4	NA	NA	TGTGCCAGCAGCCAAGAGGGGTTGGGAGAAAAACTGTTTTTT	CASSQEGLGEKLFF
TRBV2	TRBJ1-2	TRBD1	NA	TGTGCCAGCAGTTCCCGGGACAGGGGTTCGGAAGGCTACACCTTC	CASSSRDRGSEGYTF
TRBV2	TRBJ1-1	NA	few	TGTGCCAGCAGTGGACAGACAATGAACACTGAAGCTTTCTTT	CASSGQTMNTEAFF
TRBV10-3	TRBJ2-3	TRBD2	NA	TGTGCCATCAGTGAGTTAGCGGGGGCTAGCACAGATACGCAGTATTTT	CAISELAGASTDTQYF
TRBV7-8	TRBJ1-2	NA	NA	TGTGCCAGCAGCTTATCTGGACAGAGTAACTATGGCTACACCTTC	CASSLSGQSNYGYTF
TRBV6-5	TRBJ1-6	NA	NA	TGTGCCAGCAGTCGACGGGGTGGGGGAAATTCACCCCTCCACTTT	CASSRRGGGNSPLHF
TRBV6-6	TRBJ2-7	TRBD2	NA	TGTGCCAGCATCCAACGAAGGGGCGGGGGTTCCTACGAGCAGTACTTC	CASIQRRGGGSYEQYF
TRBV5-6	TRBJ1-1	TRBD1	few	TGTGCCAGCAGTGGACAGGGGCAAAGGACTGAAGCTTTCTTT	CASSGQGQRTEAFF
TRBV5-6	TRBJ2-7	TRBD1	NA	TGTGCCAGCAGAGCGGGACAGGGGGTCCGCGAGCAGTACTTC	CASRAGQGVREQYF
TRBV10-3	TRBJ1-1	NA	few	TGTGCCATCAGTGAGTCTCCCGCAGGGAACACTGAAGCTTTCTTT	CAISESPAGNTEAFF
TRBV5-4	TRBJ1-5	NA	NA	TGTGCCAGCAGCACCCAGGGTTCTCAGCCCCAGCATTTT	CASSTQGSQPQHF
TRBV6-5	TRBJ1-2	NA	NA	TGTGCCAGCAGACTTACGGGCGGGAACTATGGCTACACCTTC	CASRLTGGNYGYTF
TRBV6-5	TRBJ1-1	TRBD1	NA	TGTGCCAGCAGTTCTCGACAGGGGCGGACTGAAGCTTTCTTT	CASSSRQGRTEAFF
TRBV19	TRBJ2-1	NA	NA	TGTGCCAGTAGTATAGATGAAGGGAGTTACAATGAGCAGTTCTTC	CASSIDEGSYNEQFF
TRBV30	TRBJ2-2	NA	few	TGTGCCTGGAGTGTACTAGTTGGCACCGGGGAGCTGTTTTTT	CAWSVLVGTGELFF
TRBV9	TRBJ1-1	TRBD1	NA	TGTGCCAGCAGCGTCTCACAGGGGAACGCTGAAGCTTTCTTT	CASSVSQGNAEAFF
TRBV30	TRBJ1-6	NA	NA	TGTGCCTGGACGGACACCCATAATTCACCCCTCCACTTT	CAWTDTHNSPLHF
TRBV5-4	TRBJ2-2	TRBD1	once	TGTGCCAGCAGCTCTACAGGGGGTCGGGACACCGGGGAGCTGTTTTTT	CASSSTGGRDTGELFF
TRBV5-1	TRBJ2-2	NA	NA	TGCGCCAGCAGCTTGAGGAGTGGCGGGGAGCTGTTTTTT	CASSLRSGGELFF
TRBV28	TRBJ2-5	TRBD1	NA	TGTGCCAGCAGTTTACCCGGGACAGGGACCGAGACCCAGTACTTC	CASSLPGTGTETQYF
TRBV27	TRBJ1-2	TRBD1	NA	TGTGCCAGCAGTTTATCCCCGGACAGGGGTTATGGCTACACCTTC	CASSLSPDRGYGYTF
TRBV2	TRBJ2-2	TRBD1	NA	TGTGCCAATCAAAGACAGGGTTACACCGGGGAGCTGTTTTTT	CANQRQGYTGELFF